This T cell receptor (beta chain) was identified in a study of cytomegalovirus exposure and HLA in healthy donors. Overall study: The use of the same platform for the approximately 110 validation repertoires and the 666 first-cohort repertoires was reported by a later analysis.

The study's findings and limits: Under in vitro conditions, a few CMV-associated chains were confirmed as specific for CMV antigens. A subsequent analysis found that TCR clusters from the first cohort also tended to co-occur in the 120 or so validation repertoires, with 90% to 95% of cluster scores above 0.

The CDR3 length is 15 residues. Losses at the gene ends were 5 bases for V and 2 bases for J; bases not matched to a gene: 7. CDR1 is MNHEY, CDR2 SMNVEV, per germline (reference sequence). Generated by immunoSEQ multiplex PCR, the TCRdb table keeps only in-frame clones and is missing some. There are about 49,000 clones in the sample; around nine tenths occur only once, and roughly 1.4% lies in the top ten. Points on this clone: What it binds is not known.

The chain has TRBV27 and TRBJ2-5; 8 bases are a match to TRBD2. The origin of this receptor is a man aged 18 to 30 in good health and CMV-seronegative. The material sequenced was PBMCs. CDR3 protein: CASSPGRGWQETQYF. DNA for the CDR3: TGTGCCAGCAGTCCCGGGAGGGGGTGGCAAGAGACCCAGTACTTC.